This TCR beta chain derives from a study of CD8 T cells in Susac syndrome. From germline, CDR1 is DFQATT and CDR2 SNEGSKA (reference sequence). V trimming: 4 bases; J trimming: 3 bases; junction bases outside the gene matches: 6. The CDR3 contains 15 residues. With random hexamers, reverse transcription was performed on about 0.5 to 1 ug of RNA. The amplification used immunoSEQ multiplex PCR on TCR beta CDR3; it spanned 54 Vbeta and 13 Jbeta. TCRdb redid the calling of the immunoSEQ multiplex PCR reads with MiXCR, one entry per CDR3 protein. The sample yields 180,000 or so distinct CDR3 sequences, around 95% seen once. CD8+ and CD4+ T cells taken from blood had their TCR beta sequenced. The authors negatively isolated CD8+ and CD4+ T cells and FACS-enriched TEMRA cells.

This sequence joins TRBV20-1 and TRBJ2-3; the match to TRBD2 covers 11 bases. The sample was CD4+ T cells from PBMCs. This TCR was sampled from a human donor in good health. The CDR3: CSAMGTSGLTDTQYF. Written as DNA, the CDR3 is TGCAGTGCTATGGGGACTAGCGGCCTTACAGATACGCAGTATTTT.